This is a list of T cell receptor beta chains from one sample in a study of blood T cell repertoires in COVID-19. Clones were read by immunoSEQ multiplex PCR, and TCRdb kept only the in-frame ones, dropping some. The profile covers around 60,000 clones, with roughly 82% appearing a single time and 5.6% taken by the ten largest. The sequenced sample was peripheral blood. The receptors originated from a woman aged 55-69 years with acute or convalescent COVID-19. CDR3s include the opening cysteine and the closing phenylalanine or tryptophan. A D gene is named only where the DNA matches it firmly. Clone size is stated in some rows and not others, as once, few, many or a class when expanded.

clone_size,j_call,v_call,d_call,cdr3_nt,cdr3_aa
.,TRBJ1-1,TRBV19,TRBD1,TGTGCCAGTAGTCAATATCGCGGACAGGGAGGCGCTGAAGCTTTCTTT,CASSQYRGQGGAEAFF
once,TRBJ1-5,TRBV3-1/TRBV3-2,TRBD1,TGTGCCAGCAGCCAGGCCGGACAGGGCCAGCCCCAGCATTTT,CASSQAGQGQPQHF
.,TRBJ1-6,TRBV5-4,.,TGTGCCAGCAGCTTGGCGATCGGGGAAGTGGGGTCACCCCTCCACTTT,CASSLAIGEVGSPLHF
.,TRBJ1-6,TRBV5-4,.,TGTGCCAGCGGGCAGAGCTCCTATAATTCACCCCTCCACTTT,CASGQSSYNSPLHF
.,TRBJ1-2,TRBV5-1,TRBD1,TGCGCCAGCAGCTTGGTAGGACAGGGGGTTCATGGCTACACCTTC,CASSLVGQGVHGYTF
.,TRBJ2-1,TRBV20-1,TRBD2,TGCAGTGCTAGTAGCGGGGCCTACAATGAGCAGTTCTTC,CSASSGAYNEQFF
once,TRBJ2-1,TRBV6-6,TRBD2,TGTGCCAGCAGTATGGCGGGGGGGCGGAATGAGCAGTTCTTC,CASSMAGGRNEQFF
few,TRBJ1-5,TRBV18,.,TGTGCCAGCTCACCGCGTGGGGCCCCGAATCAGCCCCAGCATTTT,CASSPRGAPNQPQHF
.,TRBJ2-7,TRBV10-3,TRBD1,TGTGCCATCAGTCGGGACAGGGGGTACGAGCAGTACTTC,CAISRDRGYEQYF
.,TRBJ2-5,TRBV2,TRBD2,TGTGCCAGCAATCCTAGCGGGGTCCAAGAGACCCAGTACTTC,CASNPSGVQETQYF
.,TRBJ2-7,TRBV25-1,.,TGTGCCAGCAGGGGGCCCCTCGAGCAGTACTTC,CASRGPLEQYF
few,TRBJ1-6,TRBV4-2,TRBD1,TGTGCCAGCAGCCAAGACCGGGACAGGGGTTCACCCCTCCACTTT,CASSQDRDRGSPLHF
.,TRBJ1-4,TRBV5-1,.,TGCGCCAGCAGCTTGCTCACACAAGAGGGAAAACTGTTTTTT,CASSLLTQEGKLFF
once,TRBJ1-4,TRBV9,.,TGTGCCAGCAGCCCAGGGTTTAATGAAAAACTGTTTTTT,CASSPGFNEKLFF
.,TRBJ1-2,TRBV5-6,TRBD1,TGTGCCAGCAGCTTAAAGGACAGGGAAGGTTCGTACTATGGCTACACCTTC,CASSLKDREGSYYGYTF
.,TRBJ2-2,TRBV2,TRBD1,TGTGCCAGCAGGGGACAGGGGTTGGAGTCCGGGGAGCTGTTTTTT,CASRGQGLESGELFF
.,TRBJ2-3,TRBV14,TRBD1,TGTGCCAGCAGCCTCACGACAGGGTGGACAGATACGCAGTATTTT,CASSLTTGWTDTQYF
once,TRBJ1-1,TRBV11-1,TRBD1,TGTGCCAGCAGCTTTCAAGGACAGGGCGCTGAAGCTTTCTTT,CASSFQGQGAEAFF
.,TRBJ1-2,TRBV5-1,TRBD1,TGCGCCAGCAGCCCTCCGGGACAGGGGGTTGGCTACACCTTC,CASSPPGQGVGYTF
.,TRBJ2-3,TRBV5-4,TRBD2,TGTGCCAGCAGCACACGCCGGACTAGCGGGGGTTCAGATACGCAGTATTTT,CASSTRRTSGGSDTQYF
few,TRBJ2-1,TRBV3-1/TRBV3-2,TRBD1,TGTGCCAGCAGCCAAGATCCGGGACAGGGGGGGACCTACAATGAGCAGTTCTTC,CASSQDPGQGGTYNEQFF
.,TRBJ1-2,TRBV6-5,.,TGTGCCAGCAGTCAGGACAGAATGAAGTATGGCTACACCTTC,CASSQDRMKYGYTF
.,TRBJ2-5,TRBV11-3,.,TGTGCCAGCAGCTTAGTCCCAGCCGGGGCCCAGTACTTC,CASSLVPAGAQYF